These 7 T cell receptor beta chains were all obtained from the same sample, sequenced in a study of T cell clonotyping in hematopoietic cell transplantation. Assay used: immunoSEQ multiplex PCR; TCRdb lists only in-frame clones, some missing. The sample holds some 5,100 clones; around 94% are singletons and the top ten take 6.3%. Sequenced material: PBMCs, taken 180 days after allogeneic stem cell transplant. All receptors come from a male patient aged 60 to 75 who had an allogeneic stem cell transplant from a related donor, so the T cells may come from the graft donor. Some clones in this sample may be carry-over from other donors' samples.

The rearrangement joins TRBV2 to TRBJ1-1; no firm D call. The CDR3 length is 13 residues. Looked up from germline, CDR1 is SNHLY and CDR2 is FYNNEI. Trimming cost V 10 bases and J 2 bases, with 14 bases left between them. The CDR3, as DNA: TGTGCCATCCACCGGCCGGTAAACACTGAAGCTTTCTTT. Translation gives CAIHRPVNTEAFF.

V gene TRBV5-4 combines with J gene TRBJ2-5, with no clear D. V shed 4 bases and J shed 5 bases, with 12 bases lying between them. The CDR3 totals 13 residues. Germline CDR1 is SGHNT and CDR2 is YYREEE (reference sequence). CDR3 in amino acids: CASSPRPDETQYF. The CDR3 region has the DNA TGTGCCAGCAGCCCCCGACCCGATGAGACCCAGTACTTC.

The chain is built from TRBV6-5 and TRBJ1-2, with D hard to call. The CDR3 totals 13 residues. Trimming took 2 bases from V and 2 from J, leaving 6 bases between them. Per germline, CDR1 MNHEY and CDR2 SVGAGI. The CDR3 region is CASSYNRNYGYTF. CDR3 in DNA: TGTGCCAGCAGTTACAATCGGAACTATGGCTACACCTTC.

V and J are TRBV7-2 and TRBJ2-7, with D uncertain. The V end lost 1 base, the J end lost 5 bases, and 15 bases lay between the germline ends. Germline CDR1 SGHTA, CDR2 FQGNSA. This CDR3 is 15 amino acids long. The CDR3 DNA sequence: TGTGCCAGCAGCTTAGATGGAATAATTACCGACGAGCAGTACTTC. Its protein is CASSLDGIITDEQYF.

J is TRBJ1-2 and V is TRBV7-3; D gene ambiguous. Trimming removed 2 bases at V and 5 bases at J, with 9 bases between. This CDR3 is built from 13 residues. Germline CDR1 reads SGHTA; CDR2 reads FQGTGA. Written as DNA, the CDR3 is TGTGCCAGCAGCTTAGATGGGAGTTATGGCTACACCTTC. This translates into CASSLDGSYGYTF.

V is TRBV25-1 and J is TRBJ2-3; 7 bases are a match to TRBD2. The germline CDR1 and CDR2 sequences are MGHDK and SYGVNS. V gave up 5 bases and J gave up 3 bases; unmatched junction bases: 5. This CDR3 region has 14 residues. As DNA, the CDR3 is TGTGCCAGCAGTCCTCAGGGAGGGACAGATACGCAGTATTTT. As protein: CASSPQGGTDTQYF.

This clone is hyperexpanded. The V and J genes are TRBV19 and TRBJ1-5; no clear D gene. CDR3 length: 12 residues. V was clipped by 1 base and J by 6 bases, with 4 bases between them. Germline V CDR1 and CDR2: LNHDA, SQIVND (reference sequence). DNA for the CDR3: TGTGCCAGTAGTATAGGGATTCAGCCCCAGCATTTT. Translated: CASSIGIQPQHF.